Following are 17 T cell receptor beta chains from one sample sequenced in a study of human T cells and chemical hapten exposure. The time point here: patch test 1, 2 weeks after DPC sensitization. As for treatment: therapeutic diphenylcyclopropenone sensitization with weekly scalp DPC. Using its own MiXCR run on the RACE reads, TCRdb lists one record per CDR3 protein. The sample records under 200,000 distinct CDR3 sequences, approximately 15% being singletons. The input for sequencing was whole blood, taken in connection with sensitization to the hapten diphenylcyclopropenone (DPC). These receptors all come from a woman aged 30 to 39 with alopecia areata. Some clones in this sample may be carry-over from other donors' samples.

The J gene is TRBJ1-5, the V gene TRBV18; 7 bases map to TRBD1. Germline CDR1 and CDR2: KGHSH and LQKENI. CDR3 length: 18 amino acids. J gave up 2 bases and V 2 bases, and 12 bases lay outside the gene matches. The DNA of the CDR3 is TGTGCCAGCTCACCAGCGGGACAGTCGGGAGGCGGCAATCAGCCCCAGCATTTT. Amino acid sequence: CASSPAGQSGGGNQPQHF.

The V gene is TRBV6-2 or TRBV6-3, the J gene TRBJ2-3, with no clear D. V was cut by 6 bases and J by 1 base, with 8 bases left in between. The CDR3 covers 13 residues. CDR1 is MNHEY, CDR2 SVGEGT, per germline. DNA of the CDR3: TGTGCCAGCAGGCACGGAGGCACAGATACGCAGTATTTT. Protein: CASRHGGTDTQYF.

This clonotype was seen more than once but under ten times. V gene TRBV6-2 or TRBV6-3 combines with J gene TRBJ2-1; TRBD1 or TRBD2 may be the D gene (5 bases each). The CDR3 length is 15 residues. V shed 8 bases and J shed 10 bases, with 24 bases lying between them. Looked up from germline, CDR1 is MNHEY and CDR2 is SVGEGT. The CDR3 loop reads CASGGRGRHLGEQFF. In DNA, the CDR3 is TGTGCCAGCGGAGGACGGGGACGCCATCTAGGAGAGCAGTTCTTC.

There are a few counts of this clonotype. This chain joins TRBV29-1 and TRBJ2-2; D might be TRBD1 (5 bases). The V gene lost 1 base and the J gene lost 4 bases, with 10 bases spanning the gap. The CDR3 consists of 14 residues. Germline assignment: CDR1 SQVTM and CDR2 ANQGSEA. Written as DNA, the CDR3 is TGCAGCGTTGAAGGTCAGGACACCACCGGGGAGCTGTTTTTT. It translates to CSVEGQDTTGELFF.

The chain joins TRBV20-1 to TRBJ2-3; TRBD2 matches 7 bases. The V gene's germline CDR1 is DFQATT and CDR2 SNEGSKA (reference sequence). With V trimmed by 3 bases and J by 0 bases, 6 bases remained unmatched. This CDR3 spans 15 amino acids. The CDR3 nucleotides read TGCAGTGCTAGGGTTGCTAGCGGTAGCACAGATACGCAGTATTTT. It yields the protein CSARVASGSTDTQYF.

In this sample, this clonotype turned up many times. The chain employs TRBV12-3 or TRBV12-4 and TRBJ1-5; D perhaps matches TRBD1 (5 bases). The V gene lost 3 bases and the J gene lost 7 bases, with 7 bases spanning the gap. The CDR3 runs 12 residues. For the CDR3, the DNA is TGTGCCAGCAGTTTTGGGGACCAGCCCCAGCATTTT. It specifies CASSFGDQPQHF.

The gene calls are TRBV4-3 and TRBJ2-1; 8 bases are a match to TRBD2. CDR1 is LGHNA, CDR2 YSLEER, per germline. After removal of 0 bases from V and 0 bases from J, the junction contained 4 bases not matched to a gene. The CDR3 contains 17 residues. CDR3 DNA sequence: TGCGCCAGCAGCCAAGACCCTAGCGGGTGCTCCTACAATGAGCAGTTCTTC. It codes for CASSQDPSGCSYNEQFF.

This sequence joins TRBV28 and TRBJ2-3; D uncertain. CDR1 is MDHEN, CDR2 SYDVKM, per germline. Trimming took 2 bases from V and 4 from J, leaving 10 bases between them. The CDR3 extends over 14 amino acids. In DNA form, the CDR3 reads TGTGCCAGCAGTTTACCCTTGGCCGCAGATACGCAGTATTTT. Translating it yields CASSLPLAADTQYF.

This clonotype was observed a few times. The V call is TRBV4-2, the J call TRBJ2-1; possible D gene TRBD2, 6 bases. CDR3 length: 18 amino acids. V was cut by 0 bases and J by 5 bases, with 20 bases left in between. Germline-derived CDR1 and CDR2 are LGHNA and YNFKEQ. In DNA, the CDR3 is TGTGCCAGCAGCCAAGATCGGAGGCGGGAAGGGACTGACAATGAGCAGTTCTTC. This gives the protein CASSQDRRREGTDNEQFF.

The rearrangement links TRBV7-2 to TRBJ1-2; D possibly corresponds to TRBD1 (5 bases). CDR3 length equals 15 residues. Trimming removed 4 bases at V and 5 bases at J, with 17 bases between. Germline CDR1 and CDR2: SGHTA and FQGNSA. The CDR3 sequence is CASSSTVPSLYGYTF. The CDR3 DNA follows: TGTGCCAGCAGCTCGACAGTTCCCTCTCTATATGGCTACACCTTC.

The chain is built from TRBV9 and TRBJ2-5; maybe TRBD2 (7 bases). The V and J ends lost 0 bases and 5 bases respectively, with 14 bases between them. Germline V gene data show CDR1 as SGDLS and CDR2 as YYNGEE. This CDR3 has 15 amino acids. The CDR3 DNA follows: TGTGCCAGCAGCGTAGATTCGGGGGGCCCGGAGACCCAGTACTTC. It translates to CASSVDSGGPETQYF.

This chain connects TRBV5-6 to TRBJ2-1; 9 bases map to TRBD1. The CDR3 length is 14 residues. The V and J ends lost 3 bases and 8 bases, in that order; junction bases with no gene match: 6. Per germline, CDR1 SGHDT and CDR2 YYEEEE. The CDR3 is CASSSSGTGYEQFF. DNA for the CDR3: TGTGCCAGCAGCTCTTCTGGGACAGGGTATGAGCAGTTCTTC.

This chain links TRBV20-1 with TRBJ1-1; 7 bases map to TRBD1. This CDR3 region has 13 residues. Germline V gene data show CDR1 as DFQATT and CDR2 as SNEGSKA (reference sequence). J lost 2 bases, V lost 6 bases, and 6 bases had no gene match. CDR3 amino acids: CSAKGQINTEAFF. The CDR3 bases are TGCAGTGCAAAGGGACAGATAAACACTGAAGCTTTCTTT.

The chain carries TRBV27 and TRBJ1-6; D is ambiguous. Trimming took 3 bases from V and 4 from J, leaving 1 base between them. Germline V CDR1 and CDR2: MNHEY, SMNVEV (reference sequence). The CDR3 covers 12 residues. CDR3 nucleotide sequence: TGTGCCAGCAGTTTTTATAATTCACCCCTCCACTTT. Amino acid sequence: CASSFYNSPLHF.

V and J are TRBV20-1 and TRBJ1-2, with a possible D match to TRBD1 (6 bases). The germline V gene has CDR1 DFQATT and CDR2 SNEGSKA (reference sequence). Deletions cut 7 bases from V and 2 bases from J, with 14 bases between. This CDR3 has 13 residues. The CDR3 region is CSVNRVGNYGYTF. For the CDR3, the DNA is TGCAGTGTTAACAGGGTCGGGAACTATGGCTACACCTTC.

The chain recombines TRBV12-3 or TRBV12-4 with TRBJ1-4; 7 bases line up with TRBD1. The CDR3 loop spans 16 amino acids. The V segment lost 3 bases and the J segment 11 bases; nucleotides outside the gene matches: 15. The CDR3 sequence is CASSLDQTGFRGKLFF. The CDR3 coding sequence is TGTGCCAGCAGTTTGGACCAGACAGGGTTCCGTGGGAAACTGTTTTTT.

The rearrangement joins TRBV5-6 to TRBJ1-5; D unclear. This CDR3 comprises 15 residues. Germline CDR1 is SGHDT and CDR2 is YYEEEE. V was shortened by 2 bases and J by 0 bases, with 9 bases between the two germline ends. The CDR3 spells CASSLYRYSNQPQHF. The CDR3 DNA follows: TGTGCCAGCAGCTTATACAGATATAGCAATCAGCCCCAGCATTTT.